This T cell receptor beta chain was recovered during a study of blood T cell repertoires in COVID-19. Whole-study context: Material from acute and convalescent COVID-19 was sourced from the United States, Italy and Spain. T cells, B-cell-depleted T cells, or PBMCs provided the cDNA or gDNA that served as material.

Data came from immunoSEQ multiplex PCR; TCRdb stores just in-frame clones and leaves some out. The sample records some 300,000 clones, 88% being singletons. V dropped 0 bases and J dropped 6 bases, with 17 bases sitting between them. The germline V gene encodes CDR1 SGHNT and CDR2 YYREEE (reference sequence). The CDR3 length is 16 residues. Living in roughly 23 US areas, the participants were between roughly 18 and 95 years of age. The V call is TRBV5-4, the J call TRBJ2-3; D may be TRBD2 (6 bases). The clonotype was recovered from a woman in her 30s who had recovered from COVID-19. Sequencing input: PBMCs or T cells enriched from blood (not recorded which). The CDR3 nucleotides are TGTGCCAGCAGCTTGGGGGTTTTCGGGAGCTTGGATACGCAGTATTTT. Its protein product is CASSLGVFGSLDTQYF. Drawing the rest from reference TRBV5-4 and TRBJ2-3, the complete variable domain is ETGVTQSPTHLIKTRGQQVTLRCSSQSGHNTVSWYQQALGQGPQFIFQYYREEENGRGNFPPRFSGLQFPNYSSELNVNALELDDSALYLCASSLGVFGSLDTQYFGPGTRLTVL.